These 25 T cell receptor beta chains were all obtained from the same sample, sequenced in a study of blood T cell repertoires in COVID-19. Measured with immunoSEQ multiplex PCR; TCRdb has only the in-frame clones, and not every one. The table shows 300,000 to 450,000 clones, with almost 90% occurring only once. The sample taken for sequencing was PBMCs or T cells enriched from blood (not recorded which). These receptor sequences come from a young woman who had been exposed to COVID-19.

This chain connects TRBV19 to TRBJ1-3, with D possibly matching TRBD1 (6 bases). The CDR3 has 14 amino acids. The V end was cut by 4 bases, the J end by 0 bases, with 7 bases between. Germline assignment: CDR1 LNHDA and CDR2 SQIVND (reference sequence). The DNA of the CDR3 is TGTGCCAGTAGTACAGGGGTCTCTGGAAACACCATATATTTT. It translates to CASSTGVSGNTIYF.

The chain carries TRBV5-1 and TRBJ2-5, with 11 bases identical to TRBD2. The ends lost 1 base at V and 2 bases at J; junction bases unmatched: 1. Germline V gives CDR1 SGHRS, CDR2 YFSETQ. The CDR3 has 15 residues. DNA of the CDR3: TGCGCCAGCAGCTTGCTAGCGGGAGGACAAGAGACCCAGTACTTC. Its protein product is CASSLLAGGQETQYF.

The J gene is TRBJ1-5, the V gene TRBV2; D possibly corresponds to TRBD1 (5 bases). Per the germline V gene, CDR1 is SNHLY and CDR2 is FYNNEI. This CDR3 has 15 amino acids. V lost 4 bases and J lost 2, with 12 bases in between. The CDR3 DNA follows: TGTGCCAGCAGTGTGGGGGGTGGAGGCAATCAGCCCCAGCATTTT. It translates to CASSVGGGGNQPQHF.

The rearrangement uses TRBV5-1 and TRBJ1-3; TRBD1 might be the D (6 bases). Trimming stripped 4 bases from V and 4 bases from J, with 12 bases between. CDR3 length: 14 amino acids. CDR1 SGHRS and CDR2 YFSETQ come from the germline V gene. CDR3 protein: CASSPTQGGNTIYF. CDR3 bases: TGCGCCAGCAGCCCAACCCAGGGGGGAAACACCATATATTTT.

The V gene is TRBV28, the J gene TRBJ2-7; weak D call: TRBD2 (6 bases). V gave up 6 bases and J gave up 7 bases, with 19 bases separating them. Germline V gene lookup returns CDR1 MDHEN and CDR2 SYDVKM. CDR3 length: 14 residues. The CDR3 DNA reads TGTGCCAGCAGACTCCAGGGCTCCGGAGGGGAGCAGTACTTC. Translation gives CASRLQGSGGEQYF.

This chain connects TRBV9 to TRBJ2-3, with 9 positions matching TRBD2. The V gene's germline CDR1 is SGDLS and CDR2 YYNGEE. J lost 4 bases, V lost 0 bases, and 6 bases had no gene match. CDR3 length equals 16 residues. CDR3 in amino acids: CASSVGGSGSSDTQYF. Written as DNA, the CDR3 is TGTGCCAGCAGCGTAGGGGGTAGCGGGAGCTCAGATACGCAGTATTTT.

This clone has at least ten counts. The chain combines TRBV19 with TRBJ2-1; weak D call: TRBD2 (6 bases). The germline CDR1 and CDR2 sequences are LNHDA and SQIVND (reference sequence). The CDR3 spans 14 residues. V was pared by 4 bases and J by 3 bases, with 10 bases between. In DNA, the CDR3 is TGTGCCAGTAGTAGGGGACTTCTCTACAATGAGCAGTTCTTC. Encoded protein: CASSRGLLYNEQFF.

The rearrangement uses TRBV3-1 (or the pseudogene TRBV3-2) and TRBJ2-3, with D unclear. This CDR3 is built from 14 residues. Germline CDR1 LGHDT, CDR2 YNNKEL (reference sequence). V lost 0 bases to trimming and J lost 6 bases, with 10 bases between them. CDR3 protein: CASSQEYFRDTQYF. The CDR3 region has the DNA TGTGCCAGCAGCCAAGAGTACTTCCGGGATACGCAGTATTTT.

A few counts support this clone. The chain combines TRBV7-9 with TRBJ1-5, with 7 bases that match TRBD1. Germline V lookup: CDR1 SEHNR, CDR2 FQNEAQ (reference sequence). V dropped 5 bases and J dropped 6; count of bases not matched to a gene: 7. CDR3 size: 14 residues. The CDR3 coding sequence is TGTGCCAGCAGCCAGGGGGTTGGGGGTCAGCCCCAGCATTTT. Translating gives CASSQGVGGQPQHF.

The chain combines TRBV7-9 with TRBJ1-1, with TRBD1 identical over 9 bases. The germline CDR1 and CDR2 sequences are SEHNR and FQNEAQ (reference sequence). J was trimmed by 2 bases and V by 0 bases; bases with no gene match: 4. The CDR3 totals 16 residues. The CDR3 is CASSLAGGQGNTEAFF. CDR3 nucleotide sequence: TGTGCCAGCAGCTTAGCGGGGGGACAGGGTAACACTGAAGCTTTCTTT.

V gene TRBV11-2 combines with J gene TRBJ2-3; 12 positions agree with TRBD2. J was trimmed by 6 bases and V by 5 bases; bases with no gene match: 12. This CDR3 is 17 amino acids long. Germline lookup yields CDR1 SGHAT and CDR2 FQNNGV. The CDR3 bases are TGTGCCAGCAGCCGTCTAGCGGGAGGGCATCCTCCGGATACGCAGTATTTT. Encoded protein: CASSRLAGGHPPDTQYF.

The chain joins TRBV28 to TRBJ2-7; 11 bases map to TRBD2. The CDR3 length is 18 residues. V was pared by 6 bases and J by 0 bases, with 13 bases of the junction left unmatched. Germline loops: CDR1 MDHEN, CDR2 SYDVKM. CDR3 sequence reads: CASSPGAPGLAVSYEQYF. CDR3 sequence (DNA): TGTGCCAGCAGCCCTGGGGCCCCGGGACTAGCGGTCTCCTACGAGCAGTACTTC. The entire variable domain, with the rest obtained from reference TRBV28 and TRBJ2-7, is as follows: DVKVTQSSRYLVKRTGEKVFLECVQDMDHENMFWYRQDPGLGLRLIYFSYDVKMKEKGDIPEGYSVSREKKERFSLILESASTNQTSMYLCASSPGAPGLAVSYEQYFGPGTRLTVT.

The rearrangement joins TRBV11-1 to TRBJ1-4; the match to TRBD1 covers 8 bases. CDR3 length equals 15 residues. The germline V gene encodes CDR1 SGHAT and CDR2 FQDESV (reference sequence). V dropped 5 bases and J dropped 7; count of bases not matched to a gene: 9. The CDR3 region is CASSEPTGGAEKLFF. DNA of the CDR3: TGTGCCAGCAGCGAACCAACAGGGGGAGCTGAAAAACTGTTTTTT.

The chain is built from TRBV7-9 and TRBJ1-2; 9 bases align to TRBD1. The CDR3 covers 16 residues. Per germline, CDR1 SEHNR and CDR2 FQNEAQ (reference sequence). V lost 5 bases and J lost 4; bases outside the gene matches: 11. Written as DNA, the CDR3 is TGTGCCAGCAGCACCCCGACAGGGGGAAGGCCCTATGGCTACACCTTC. This translates into CASSTPTGGRPYGYTF.

This chain connects TRBV28 to TRBJ1-1; 7 bases line up with TRBD1. Germline CDR1 is MDHEN and CDR2 is SYDVKM. J was trimmed by 4 bases and V by 1 base; bases with no gene match: 6. There are 15 residues in the CDR3. CDR3 residues: CASSLFTGVGTEAFF. CDR3 nucleotide sequence: TGTGCCAGCAGTTTATTTACAGGGGTCGGCACTGAAGCTTTCTTT.

The J gene is TRBJ1-2, the V gene TRBV7-9; 8 nucleotides match TRBD1. Germline V gene sequence: CDR1 SEHNR, CDR2 FQNEAQ (reference sequence). V was pared by 1 base and J by 0 bases, with 7 bases of the junction left unmatched. This CDR3 comprises 17 residues. CDR3 amino acids: CASSLDPGGLTNYGYTF. As DNA, the CDR3 is TGTGCCAGCAGCTTAGATCCAGGGGGCCTCACTAACTATGGCTACACCTTC.

This clone was picked up one time. The J gene is TRBJ2-1, the V gene TRBV5-8, with TRBD1 matching over 8 bases. The CDR3 consists of 16 residues. With V trimmed by 0 bases and J by 2 bases, 4 bases remained unmatched. The germline CDR1 and CDR2 sequences are SGHTS and YDEGEE. The CDR3 DNA reads TGTGCCAGCAGCTTGGGGACAGGGTACGCCTACAATGAGCAGTTCTTC. This codes for CASSLGTGYAYNEQFF.

This chain joins TRBV5-1 and TRBJ1-1; D remains unclear. V lost 4 bases to trimming and J lost 2 bases, with 9 bases between them. Germline assignment: CDR1 SGHRS and CDR2 YFSETQ. There are 13 residues in the CDR3. CDR3 residues: CASSPGSNTEAFF. CDR3 sequence (DNA): TGCGCCAGCAGCCCGGGGTCAAACACTGAAGCTTTCTTT.

The J gene is TRBJ1-5, the V gene TRBV6-5; no definite D call. The CDR3 sequence is 13 residues long. Germline CDR1 is MNHEY and CDR2 is SVGAGI. V shed 8 bases and J shed 7 bases, with 15 bases lying between them. The CDR3 loop is CASQRSISQPQHF. The CDR3 nucleotides are TGTGCCAGCCAAAGGAGTATTTCCCAGCCCCAGCATTTT.

The chain links TRBV10-3 to TRBJ1-1, with 8 positions matching TRBD1. J lost 8 bases, V lost 2 bases, and 4 bases had no gene match. CDR3 size: 13 residues. Germline CDR1 reads ENHRY; CDR2 reads SYGVKD. The CDR3 sequence is CAISETQGAEAFF. The CDR3 coding sequence is TGTGCCATCAGTGAGACCCAGGGGGCAGAAGCTTTCTTT.

The chain links TRBV15 to TRBJ1-2; TRBD1 might be the D (6 bases). The CDR3 runs 15 residues. The germline V and J ends were trimmed by 1 base and 6 bases, with 15 bases remaining between them. Germline V gives CDR1 LNHNV, CDR2 YYDKDF (reference sequence). CDR3 nucleotide sequence: TGTGCCACCAGCAGAGCCGGACTTGCAGGGGATGGCTACACCTTC. The encoded protein is CATSRAGLAGDGYTF.

The V gene is TRBV4-1, the J gene TRBJ2-3; 7 positions agree with TRBD2. This CDR3 region has 16 residues. Trimming took 0 bases from V and 2 from J; bases not matched to a gene: 5. Germline V gene sequence: CDR1 MGHRA, CDR2 YSYEKL. The DNA for the CDR3 is TGCGCCAGCAGCCAAGATTGGAGCGGGACCACAGATACGCAGTATTTT. As protein: CASSQDWSGTTDTQYF.

The rearrangement links TRBV5-1 to TRBJ2-1; 9 bases are shared with TRBD2. After removal of 4 bases from V and 4 bases from J, the junction contained 12 bases not matched to a gene. The CDR3 length is 17 residues. CDR1 and CDR2 (germline): SGHRS, YFSETQ. CDR3 amino acids: CASSQTRTSDSYNEQFF. In nucleotides, the CDR3 is TGCGCCAGCAGCCAAACTCGGACTAGCGATTCATACAATGAGCAGTTCTTC.

The CDR3 sequence is CASTITGLAGAEQFF. CDR3 coding DNA: TGTGCCAGTACCATCACAGGACTAGCGGGAGCTGAGCAGTTCTTC. This chain joins TRBV19 and TRBJ2-1; 13 nucleotides align to TRBD2. This CDR3 is built from 15 residues. The V gene end was trimmed by 7 bases and the J gene end by 9 bases; junction bases not matched to a gene: 9. CDR1 is LNHDA and CDR2 is SQIVND in the germline V gene (reference sequence).

Concerning this clone: Additional DNA sequences in this sample encode the identical CDR3. The chain combines TRBV27 with TRBJ2-5, with D perhaps matching TRBD2 (6 bases). The CDR3 loop spans 14 amino acids. The germline CDR1 and CDR2 sequences are MNHEY and SMNVEV (reference sequence). Trimming shortened V by 3 bases and J by 1 base, and 9 bases separated the two germline ends. The CDR3 reads CASSLEGPQETQYF. CDR3 bases: TGTGCCAGCAGTTTGGAGGGGCCCCAAGAGACCCAGTACTTC.